This TCR beta chain stems from a study of shared clonotypes between healthy human individuals. CD8 cells classed as naive were CD45RO-negative and positively selected for CCR7, excluding terminally differentiated effector memory CD45RA+ cells. Trimming removed 4 bases from V and 1 base from J, with 11 bases in between. CDR3 length: 14 amino acids. The V gene's germline CDR1 is SGHRS and CDR2 YFSETQ. Sequencing used immunoSEQ multiplex PCR; TCRdb keeps in-frame clones, though not all of them. The sample has about 820,000 clones, around 93% seen once. The sample consisted of naive CD8+ T cells sorted from blood. The chain has TRBV5-1 and TRBJ1-1; D is unclear. This TCR came from a man aged 30 to 39 in good health. The CDR3 loop is CASSIPGGNTEAFF. Written as DNA, the CDR3 is TGCGCCAGCAGCATCCCCGGTGGGAACACTGAAGCTTTCTTT. The full variable domain, with the rest looked up from reference TRBV5-1 and TRBJ1-1, is KAGVTQTPRYLIKTRGQQVTLSCSPISGHRSVSWYQQTPGQGLQFLFEYFSETQRNKGNFPGRFSGRQFSNSRSEMNVSTLELGDSALYLCASSIPGGNTEAFFGQGTRLTVV.